The next 18 T cell receptor beta chains were all read from a single sample in a study of T cell changes during pregnancy in multiple sclerosis. The table came from immunoSEQ multiplex PCR; TCRdb's copy has only in-frame clones and leaves some out. This table holds fewer than 35,000 clones, about 92% found once. The sequencing used CD4+ T cells from peripheral blood mononuclear cells, collected in the second trimester of pregnancy. The source is a female donor in good health, enrolled as a control in a pregnancy study.

The V call is TRBV5-4, the J call TRBJ2-7, with D maybe TRBD1 (5 bases). Looked up from germline, CDR1 is SGHNT and CDR2 is YYREEE (reference sequence). The CDR3 loop spans 15 amino acids. Trimming removed 3 bases at V and 2 bases at J, with 15 bases between. The CDR3 DNA sequence: TGTGCCAGCAGCTCGGGCGGCAGGGCCACCTACGAGCAGTACTTC. As protein: CASSSGGRATYEQYF.

This chain joins TRBV7-8 and TRBJ1-4; D not certain. V was shortened by 2 bases and J by 5 bases, with 15 bases between the two germline ends. This CDR3 has 16 amino acids. In germline, CDR1 is SGHVS, CDR2 FQNEAQ. The CDR3 loop is CASSLSLPGYNEKLFF. The CDR3 DNA is TGTGCCAGCAGCTTATCCCTCCCGGGATACAATGAAAAACTGTTTTTT.

This chain connects TRBV2 to TRBJ2-1; D gene ambiguous. CDR1 and CDR2 from the germline V gene are SNHLY and FYNNEI. V lost 3 bases and J 3 bases, leaving 6 bases between the germline ends. This CDR3 spans 13 amino acids. The CDR3 sequence is CASSEAVYNEQFF. CDR3 bases: TGTGCCAGCAGTGAGGCGGTCTACAATGAGCAGTTCTTC.

The chain couples TRBV4-2 to TRBJ2-1; 8 bases match TRBD2. The J segment lost 0 bases and the V segment lost 4 bases, leaving 8 bases of the junction unmatched. The length of the CDR3 is 17 residues. CDR1 and CDR2 from the germline V gene are LGHNA and YNFKEQ. DNA of the CDR3: TGTGCCAGCAGCCGAGCGTTTAGCGGGGTCTCCTACAATGAGCAGTTCTTC. Its protein product is CASSRAFSGVSYNEQFF.

This clone was seen a few times. At the DNA level, this CDR3 is encoded by other sequences in the same sample as well. The genes are TRBV7-2 and TRBJ1-3, with 7 bases identical to TRBD1. Germline lookup yields CDR1 SGHTA and CDR2 FQGNSA. Losses at the gene ends were 1 base for V and 4 bases for J; bases not matched to a gene: 4. The CDR3 is 15 residues long. The CDR3 bases are TGTGCCAGCAGCTTAGTCGCAGGGGGAGGAAACACCATATATTTT. Translated, it gives CASSLVAGGGNTIYF.

The chain is built from TRBV19 and TRBJ2-2; D is possibly TRBD2 (6 bases). Germline-derived CDR1 and CDR2 are LNHDA and SQIVND (reference sequence). The CDR3 totals 16 residues. Trimming took 7 bases from V and 3 from J, leaving 18 bases between them. DNA for the CDR3: TGTGCCAGTAAGGGGCCTGGCGGGACCCACACCGGGGAGCTGTTTTTT. This codes for CASKGPGGTHTGELFF. Combining the CDR3 with reference TRBV19 and TRBJ2-2 gives the whole variable domain DGGITQSPKYLFRKEGQNVTLSCEQNLNHDAMYWYRQDPGQGLRLIYYSQIVNDFQKGDIAEGYSVSREKKESFPLTVTSAQKNPTAFYLCASKGPGGTHTGELFFGEGSRLTVL.

This clone appeared a few times. The V call is TRBV29-1, the J call TRBJ1-1; tentatively, D is TRBD1 (6 bases). Germline V CDR1 and CDR2: SQVTM, ANQGSEA. Trimming left V 6 bases short and J 0 bases short, with 11 bases between. This CDR3 is 13 amino acids long. CDR3 protein: CSVVDSVNTEAFF. CDR3 coding DNA: TGCAGCGTAGTGGACAGCGTGAACACTGAAGCTTTCTTT.

The chain has TRBV5-1 and TRBJ2-5, with TRBD2 matching 13 bases. The CDR3 is made up of 16 amino acids. The germline gives CDR1 SGHRS, CDR2 YFSETQ. Trimming removed 0 bases from V and 2 bases from J; junction bases left unmatched: 1. CDR3 protein: CASSLETSGGQETQYF. The CDR3 DNA sequence: TGCGCCAGCAGCTTGGAGACTAGCGGGGGGCAAGAGACCCAGTACTTC.

The chain couples TRBV7-2 to TRBJ2-2; possible D gene TRBD1, 5 bases. CDR1 and CDR2 (germline): SGHTA, FQGNSA. Trimming took 7 bases from V and 3 from J, leaving 15 bases between them. The CDR3 contains 15 residues. In nucleotides, the CDR3 is TGTGCCAGCACCAACATAAGGGGTTACACCGGGGAGCTGTTTTTT. As protein: CASTNIRGYTGELFF.

V usage is TRBV5-4 and J usage is TRBJ1-5; TRBD1 matches at 7 bases. V lost 3 bases, J lost 7 bases, and 4 bases stayed unmatched. From germline, CDR1 is SGHNT and CDR2 YYREEE (reference sequence). The CDR3 length is 13 residues. Here the CDR3 DNA reads TGTGCCAGCAGCTGGGACAGCAGCCAGCCCCAGCATTTT. As protein: CASSWDSSQPQHF.

The rearrangement uses TRBV19 and TRBJ1-2; 8 nucleotides agree with TRBD1. With 5 bases clipped from V and 8 bases from J, the junction kept 19 bases outside the gene matches. This CDR3 has 17 residues. From germline, CDR1 is LNHDA and CDR2 SQIVND (reference sequence). The CDR3 nucleotides are TGTGCCAGTAGTGTCGGGGGACAGGTAGTTCCCCTGGGCGGCTACACCTTC. This encodes CASSVGGQVVPLGGYTF.

The rearrangement links TRBV5-1 to TRBJ2-5; 11 positions match TRBD2. The V and J ends lost 3 bases and 4 bases, in that order; junction bases with no gene match: 11. The CDR3 has 17 residues. CDR1 SGHRS and CDR2 YFSETQ come from the germline V gene. The CDR3 DNA sequence: TGCGCCAGCAGCTCTCTTGCTCTAGCGGGGGGTTCAGAGACCCAGTACTTC. Translating it yields CASSSLALAGGSETQYF.

The chain employs TRBV18 and TRBJ1-1; 8 bases agree with TRBD1. The CDR3 runs 15 residues. Germline values: CDR1 KGHSH, CDR2 LQKENI. Unmatched junction bases numbered 9, after V lost 5 bases and J lost 4 bases. CDR3 nucleotides: TGTGCCAGCTCAAGGCAGGGGGCGCGTAGCACTGAAGCTTTCTTT. Encoded protein: CASSRQGARSTEAFF.

The chain carries TRBV12-5 and TRBJ1-1, with TRBD1 as a possible D gene (5 bases). The CDR3 is made up of 13 amino acids. Looked up from germline, CDR1 is LGHNT and CDR2 is FRNRAP. The ends were cut back, 4 bases at V and 1 base at J, with 7 bases in the middle. In DNA, the CDR3 is TGTGCTAGTGGTTACGGACAGAACACTGAAGCTTTCTTT. Amino acids: CASGYGQNTEAFF.

This clone was counted once. V usage is TRBV9 and J usage is TRBJ1-5, with 8 bases that match TRBD1. CDR1 and CDR2 from the germline V gene are SGDLS and YYNGEE. Trimming took 2 bases from V and 7 from J; bases not matched to a gene: 5. The CDR3 covers 14 residues. CDR3 nucleotide sequence: TGTGCCAGCAGCGTGACAGGGGACGGGCAGCCCCAGCATTTT. As protein: CASSVTGDGQPQHF.

The J gene is TRBJ1-1, the V gene TRBV5-1; tentative D call: TRBD1 (5 bases). Germline CDR1 and CDR2: SGHRS and YFSETQ. The V end was cut by 4 bases, the J end by 7 bases, with 11 bases between. The CDR3 is 12 residues long. The CDR3 reads CASSEEGLEAFF. CDR3 coding DNA: TGCGCCAGCAGCGAAGAGGGACTTGAAGCTTTCTTT.

V is TRBV7-9 and J is TRBJ1-5; 12 positions match TRBD1. V trimming: 5 bases; J trimming: 7 bases; junction bases outside the gene matches: 9. This CDR3 is 16 amino acids long. CDR1 SEHNR and CDR2 FQNEAQ come from the germline V gene (reference sequence). Here the CDR3 reads CASSLGTGGAEQPQHF. DNA of the CDR3: TGTGCCAGCAGCCTCGGGACAGGGGGCGCAGAACAGCCCCAGCATTTT.

This clone was seen more than once but under ten times. The chain uses TRBV5-1 and TRBJ2-3; 8 positions agree with TRBD2. The germline CDR1 and CDR2 sequences are SGHRS and YFSETQ. V shed 4 bases, J shed 6 bases, and the junction held 13 bases outside the gene matches. The CDR3 covers 16 residues. CDR3 loop: CASSISIAGRRDTQYF. In nucleotides, the CDR3 is TGCGCCAGCAGCATCAGTATAGCGGGAAGGAGGGATACGCAGTATTTT.